The sequence of this T cell receptor beta chain was determined in a study of blood T cells in healthy people across ages (dated by TCRdb to the mid-2010s). In the study overall: In model experiments, roughly one uniquely barcoded TCR beta cDNA molecule per two T cells was captured by template switching. To track age-related changes in TCR beta repertoire diversity, the study relied on deep sequencing normalized with unique cDNA molecular identifiers. Donors were grouped into four age groups: young (average approximately 16 years), middle-aged (around 39), aged (about 60) and long-lived (just over 80). To avoid experimental bias, donors of different ages were spread randomly across the sequencing lanes. The study analyzed two additional independent replicas of 1 million unique cDNA reads from the same blood draw for two donors, one aged 18 to 30 and one aged 80 or older.

Systemically healthy Caucasian individuals from Russia, roughly 40 in total and aged roughly 6 to 100 years, were included as donors. About 10 milliliters of peripheral blood were collected from each donor into EDTA-treated Vacutainer tubes. PBMCs were isolated by Ficoll-Paque density-gradient centrifugation, with at least 6.5 million obtained per sample. Total RNA, at least 5 micrograms per sample, was extracted from PBMCs with Trizol reagent. For every donor, flow cytometry on a PBMC aliquot measured the percentage of naive CD45RAhigh/CD27high T cells. Concerning this clonotype: Its target antigen remains unknown. Base qualities are missing; no much larger clone stands one base away.

The CDR3 runs 16 residues from the cysteine to the phenylalanine. Solely the CDR3 DNA is kept, with 48 bases framed from the first base. The germline V gene encodes CDR1 KGHSH and CDR2 LQKENI. Compared with germline, V lacks 1 base and J lacks 0 bases; bases without a gene match: 1. Broad study findings and their caveats: As age increased, observed TCR beta diversity per million T cells dropped in a roughly linear way, and a significant reduction was already evident by age 40. Because profiling used bulk unsorted PBMCs, naive and antigen-experienced compartments could not be compared conclusively. There was a strong correlation between observed TCR beta diversity and the percentage of naive T cells measured by flow cytometry. Estimates of total diversity based on one million sequenced T cells were considered lower bounds and underestimates. The long-lived group showed more naive CD4+ T cells, fewer expanded clones and increased TCR diversity than the aged group, suggesting age selection. Because the CMV infection status of the donors was unknown, age-related changes in expanded clonotypes may potentially have been confounded.

Libraries were made using 5' RACE. Sequencer: Illumina HiSeq 2500. The second PCR ran for roughly 7 to 11 cycles and used a J-beta primer mix along with a sample-barcoded 5' primer. A unique molecular identifier was introduced onto each TCR beta cDNA molecule by a template-switch 5' adaptor carrying 12 random nucleotides. Each sample yielded at least 2.5 million CDR3-containing paired-end reads. The Mint cDNA synthesis kit, primed by a TRBC-specific oligonucleotide, was used to synthesize first-strand cDNA from all RNA. Following uracil-DNA glycosylase treatment, a first 18-cycle PCR with universal primers M1SS and BC2_uni_R was performed on all cDNA. The authors' pipeline ran thus. For normalization, 1 million high-quality reads, each with a distinct molecular identifier, were randomly selected from each sample. Instead of being binned into consensus sequences, reads that shared molecular identifiers were thrown out. MiTCR, with a Q25 quality threshold and the strictest error-elimination algorithm, was used for CDR3 identification, clonotype clustering and error correction. A nonparametric unseen species model with Euler transformation was used to estimate a lower bound on total TCR beta diversity. The raw public data were reprocessed by TCRdb itself: fastp quality trimming at Q25, MiXCR clonotype calling, in-frame beta chains only. Each record represents a unique CDR3 protein, reported with the most common genes and DNA among its rows. The V and J calls here are based on TCRdb, not the publication. The sample table holds 1.5 million to 2 million distinct CDR3 sequences, of which around half were seen once. Of the sample, around 2.1% falls within the top ten clones.

The chain links TRBV18 with TRBJ2-3, with 10 central nucleotides matching TRBD1. Sequencing was performed on blood. The clonotype comes from a woman aged 35 to 49 in good health. The nucleotide sequence reads TGTGCCAGCTCACCACAGGGACAGGGGAGCACAGATACGCAGTATTTT. This encodes CASSPQGQGSTDTQYF.